This TCR beta chain was sequenced during a study of technical replicates of blood from a few donors. This table comes from immunoSEQ multiplex PCR, and its TCRdb copy is limited to in-frame clones, with some not included. The table has 70,000 to 85,000 clones, approximately 97% seen once. The sample consisted of T cells isolated from PBMCs. This clonotype originated in a human donor in good health.

The CDR3 nucleotides read TGTGCCAGCAGCTTAGGGGGGGGCGCCAAGGCCGGGGAGCTGTTTTTT. Protein: CASSLGGGAKAGELFF. This rearrangement joins TRBV7-6 to TRBJ2-2; maybe TRBD2 (7 bases). The germline gives CDR1 SGHVS, CDR2 FNYEAQ. This CDR3 region has 16 residues. The V end was cut by 1 base, the J end by 6 bases, with 15 bases between.